This T cell receptor (beta chain) is from a study of beta chain features in type 1 diabetes. Notes on the study in general: Type 1 diabetes patients showed fewer insertions and more deletions at VDJ junctions. Type 1 diabetes patients showed a moderate but significant shortening of TCRB CDR3s in all four CD4+ subsets.

The CDR3 length is 16 residues. V shed 4 bases, J shed 7 bases, and the junction held 11 bases outside the gene matches. Germline lookup yields CDR1 SGHAT and CDR2 FQNNGV. Points on this clone: What it recognizes is unknown.

The isolated RNA, all of it, was reverse transcribed, so expressed TCRB transcripts were what got sequenced. Data came from immunoSEQ multiplex PCR; TCRdb stores just in-frame clones and leaves some out. The sample contains about 340,000 clones, approximately 10% of which appear only once. Sample: central memory CD4+ T cells from blood. J is TRBJ1-4 and V is TRBV11-2, with 8 nucleotides matching TRBD1. This clonotype was sampled from a man in his thirties or forties with type 1 diabetes. Here the CDR3 reads CASSWPVGTGSEKLFF. The CDR3 DNA follows: TGTGCCAGCAGCTGGCCCGTCGGGACAGGTTCTGAAAAACTGTTTTTT.